This is a list of T cell receptor beta chains from one sample in a study of T cells after yellow fever vaccination. TCRdb passed the 5' RACE reads through MiXCR, listing each CDR3 protein once. The table records approximately 150,000 distinct CDR3 sequences, 6.2% of them present only once. The source material was CD4+ T cells sorted from PBMCs, sampled on the day of the first yellow fever vaccination. Receptors originate from a man younger than 35 who received the YFV17D yellow fever vaccine. Each CDR3 is given with its conserved first and last residue. The D gene is left open where the match is weak. Clone sizes are given selectively: once, few, many, or a class where the clone is expanded.

TRBV18	few	TRBD1	16	TRBJ2-1	CASSLTSPGQGNEQFF	TGTGCCAGCTCGCTAACGTCTCCGGGACAGGGCAATGAGCAGTTCTTC
TRBV10-3	many	NA	15	TRBJ1-5	CAIREAPWGNQPQHF	TGTGCCATCAGGGAAGCCCCTTGGGGCAATCAGCCCCAGCATTTT
TRBV7-8	many	NA	13	TRBJ1-4	CASSRRPNEKLFF	TGTGCCAGCAGCCGGCGGCCGAATGAAAAACTGTTTTTT
TRBV12-3/TRBV12-4	NA	NA	16	TRBJ2-3	CASSLGLNRETDTQYF	TGTGCCAGCAGTTTGGGGTTGAACAGGGAGACAGATACGCAGTATTTT
TRBV2	NA	NA	14	TRBJ2-2	CASSGQLNTGELFF	TGTGCCAGCAGTGGACAGCTTAACACCGGGGAGCTGTTTTTT
TRBV3-1	few	NA	15	TRBJ1-2	CASSFHRMEGDGYTF	TGTGCCAGCAGCTTCCACCGGATGGAAGGCGATGGCTACACCTTC
TRBV7-9	many	NA	14	TRBJ2-3	CASSLDGRQDTQYF	TGTGCCAGCAGCCTAGACGGAAGACAAGATACGCAGTATTTT
TRBV2	NA	NA	12	TRBJ1-5	CASSDPIQPQHF	TGTGCCAGCAGTGACCCAATTCAGCCCCAGCATTTT
TRBV4-2	many	TRBD1	16	TRBJ1-1	CASSQAPDRANTEAFF	TGTGCCAGCAGCCAAGCCCCGGACAGGGCGAACACTGAAGCTTTCTTT
TRBV7-8	many	NA	15	TRBJ2-2	CASRKQGSSTGELFF	TGTGCCAGCAGAAAACAGGGATCGAGCACCGGGGAGCTGTTTTTT
TRBV28	many	NA	14	TRBJ1-2	CASMLTEVGYGYTF	TGTGCCAGCATGTTAACAGAAGTAGGCTATGGCTACACCTTC
TRBV12-3/TRBV12-4	NA	NA	14	TRBJ2-3	CASSSPTGPDTQYF	TGTGCCAGCAGTTCCCCCACGGGGCCAGATACGCAGTATTTT
TRBV4-1	many	NA	14	TRBJ1-1	CASSQGQLNTEAFF	TGCGCCAGCAGCCAAGGACAGTTGAACACTGAAGCTTTCTTT
TRBV4-3	NA	NA	15	TRBJ1-6	CASSQDVRTISPLHF	TGCGCCAGCAGCCAAGATGTTCGGACTATTTCACCCCTCCACTTT
TRBV4-1	few	TRBD1	16	TRBJ1-1	CASSPTGTGSNTEAFF	TGCGCCAGCAGCCCCACCGGGACAGGGTCGAACACTGAAGCTTTCTTT
TRBV7-7	many	NA	15	TRBJ2-5	CASSSLGLQQETQYF	TGTGCCAGCAGCTCTCTAGGGCTTCAACAAGAGACCCAGTACTTC
TRBV5-6	many	TRBD2	15	TRBJ2-1	CASSLSPGGHNEQFF	TGTGCCAGCAGCTTGTCCCCGGGGGGGCATAATGAGCAGTTCTTC
TRBV20-1	NA	TRBD2	18	TRBJ2-2	CSAPRFSGGASNTGELFF	TGCAGTGCGCCGAGGTTCAGCGGGGGGGCCTCGAACACCGGGGAGCTGTTTTTT
TRBV7-2	NA	NA	15	TRBJ1-5	CASSSRVQPGQPQHF	TGTGCCAGCAGCTCCCGGGTCCAGCCAGGACAGCCCCAGCATTTT
TRBV28	NA	TRBD1	13	TRBJ1-1	CAGGTVGPYEAFF	TGTGCCGGGGGGACAGTCGGCCCCTATGAAGCTTTCTTT
TRBV7-8	few	NA	14	TRBJ1-4	CASSSRSIGEKLFF	TGTGCCAGCAGCTCGAGGAGCATTGGAGAAAAACTCTTTTTT
TRBV27	NA	TRBD2	15	TRBJ2-1	CASSFLAGARNEQFF	TGTGCCAGCAGTTTCCTAGCGGGGGCTCGCAATGAGCAGTTCTTC
TRBV6-2/TRBV6-3	many	NA	11	TRBJ2-7	CASRTPGEEYF	TGTGCCAGCAGGACGCCGGGGGAGGAGTACTTC
TRBV11-3	many	NA	13	TRBJ2-2	CASSLQWAGELFF	TGTGCCAGCAGCTTACAATGGGCCGGGGAGCTGTTTTTT
TRBV4-3	few	TRBD2	15	TRBJ2-3	CASSQVSSGGATQYF	TGCGCCAGCAGCCAAGTGTCTAGCGGGGGTGCTACGCAGTATTTT
TRBV4-2	few	TRBD1	17	TRBJ2-3	CASSQAGGQGRINTQYF	TGTGCCAGCAGCCAAGCCGGAGGACAGGGGAGGATAAATACGCAGTATTTT
TRBV7-2	few	TRBD2	15	TRBJ2-2	CASSRGGADTGELFF	TGTGCCAGCAGCCGCGGGGGGGCCGACACCGGGGAGCTGTTTTTT
TRBV2	few	TRBD2	14	TRBJ2-3	CASRNPSGADTQYF	TGTGCCAGCAGAAACCCTAGCGGGGCAGATACGCAGTATTTT
TRBV7-9	many	TRBD1	13	TRBJ1-4	CASSSDRDEKLFF	TGTGCCAGCAGCTCCGACAGGGATGAAAAACTGTTTTTT
TRBV7-2	NA	TRBD2	16	TRBJ2-1	CASSVASGGTYNEQFF	TGTGCCAGCAGCGTCGCTAGCGGGGGGACTTACAATGAGCAGTTCTTC
TRBV7-2	many	TRBD2	14	TRBJ2-1	CASSAGLGHNEQFF	TGTGCCAGCAGCGCCGGACTAGGCCACAATGAGCAGTTCTTC
TRBV7-2	many	NA	12	TRBJ2-3	CASSWLRDTQYF	TGTGCCAGCAGCTGGCTTAGGGATACGCAGTATTTT
TRBV7-2	NA	NA	14	TRBJ1-2	CASSKYMGEYGYTF	TGTGCCAGCAGCAAATACATGGGAGAGTATGGCTACACCTTC
TRBV7-8	few	NA	16	TRBJ2-3	CASSLARRKPTDTQYF	TGTGCCAGCAGCTTAGCGCGCAGAAAGCCCACAGATACGCAGTATTTT
TRBV7-2	few	TRBD2	13	TRBJ2-7	CASSQRGDYEQYF	TGTGCCAGCAGCCAGCGGGGGGACTACGAGCAGTACTTC
TRBV15	many	TRBD2	17	TRBJ2-2	CATSRRGAGTFTGELFF	TGTGCCACCAGCAGGAGGGGAGCGGGGACCTTCACCGGGGAGCTGTTTTTT
TRBV7-9	NA	NA	12	TRBJ2-5	CASTQYQETQYF	TGTGCCAGCACTCAGTACCAAGAGACCCAGTACTTC
TRBV5-1	many	TRBD1	15	TRBJ2-1	CASSPRDSRYNEQFF	TGCGCCAGCAGCCCACGGGACAGCCGCTACAATGAGCAGTTCTTC
TRBV12-3/TRBV12-4	many	NA	15	TRBJ1-1	CASSFGGTVNTEAFF	TGTGCCAGCAGTTTTGGTGGGACGGTAAACACTGAAGCTTTCTTT
TRBV20-1	few	NA	11	TRBJ2-5	CSARYPETQYF	TGCAGTGCTAGATACCCGGAGACCCAGTACTTC
TRBV12-3/TRBV12-4	NA	TRBD1	16	TRBJ2-3	CASSQGQGWGTDTQYF	TGTGCCAGCAGTCAGGGACAGGGCTGGGGCACAGATACGCAGTATTTT
TRBV20-1	NA	TRBD1	16	TRBJ1-5	CSATDRGRISNQPQHF	TGCAGTGCTACAGACAGGGGAAGGATAAGCAATCAGCCCCAGCATTTT
TRBV20-1	NA	NA	13	TRBJ1-1	CSARETGNTEAFF	TGCAGTGCTAGAGAAACGGGGAACACTGAAGCTTTCTTT
TRBV18	few	NA	14	TRBJ1-2	CASSPRAGTYGYTF	TGTGCCAGCTCACCACGGGCGGGGACCTATGGCTACACCTTC
TRBV25-1	few	NA	14	TRBJ1-1	CASSSIGMVTEAFF	TGTGCCAGCAGCTCCATCGGCATGGTGACTGAAGCTTTCTTT
TRBV7-2	few	NA	14	TRBJ1-6	CASSPRMGNSPLHF	TGTGCCAGCAGCCCCCGGATGGGTAATTCACCCCTCCACTTT
TRBV4-3	many	NA	16	TRBJ2-2	CASSQRYPVPTGELFF	TGCGCCAGCAGCCAACGCTACCCGGTCCCCACCGGGGAGCTGTTTTTT
TRBV30	NA	NA	13	TRBJ2-4	CATSRVAKNIQYF	TGTGCGACCAGCCGGGTAGCCAAAAACATTCAGTACTTC
TRBV7-8	many	NA	13	TRBJ2-7	CASSPYTVVTLSF	TGTGCCAGCAGCCCATACACCGTCGTAACACTCAGTTTC
TRBV7-2	many	NA	14	TRBJ1-1	CASSLGREDTEAFF	TGTGCCAGCAGCTTAGGGAGGGAGGACACTGAAGCTTTCTTT
TRBV12-3/TRBV12-4	medium-sized	NA	12	TRBJ2-3	CASSSQGGTQYF	TGTGCCAGCAGTTCCCAGGGGGGAACGCAGTATTTT
TRBV7-9	many	NA	13	TRBJ2-1	CASSLGADNEQFF	TGTGCCAGCAGCTTAGGGGCAGACAATGAGCAGTTCTTC
TRBV5-4	NA	NA	16	TRBJ1-2	CASSFGGGKSNYGYTF	TGTGCCAGCAGCTTCGGCGGCGGGAAGAGTAACTATGGCTACACCTTC